This TCR beta chain was sequenced for a study of blood T cells in healthy people across ages. Study-level results: Naive T cell percentage showed a strong correlation with the diversity of TCR beta. Long-lived donors exceeded aged donors in naive CD4+ cells and diversity. Roughly linear declines in TCR beta diversity per million T cells occurred with age.

For the second PCR, which ran for about 7 to 11 cycles, a sample-barcoded 5' primer and a J-beta primer mix were used. TCRdb itself ran the 5' RACE reads through MiXCR, one entry per CDR3 protein. Here the sample spans more than 800,000 distinct CDR3 sequences, 45% being singletons. After removal of 6 bases from V and 6 bases from J, the junction contained 3 bases not matched to a gene. Germline V gives CDR1 MNHEY, CDR2 SMNVEV (reference sequence). The length of the CDR3 is 14 residues. With respect to this clonotype: Its antigen is still unknown.

The chain links TRBV27 to TRBJ2-2; 11 nucleotides agree with TRBD2. This receptor was obtained from an older woman in good health. The source material was blood. The CDR3 DNA reads as TGTGCCAGCAGAGAACTAGCGGGAGCCGGGGAGCTGTTTTTT. It codes for CASRELAGAGELFF.